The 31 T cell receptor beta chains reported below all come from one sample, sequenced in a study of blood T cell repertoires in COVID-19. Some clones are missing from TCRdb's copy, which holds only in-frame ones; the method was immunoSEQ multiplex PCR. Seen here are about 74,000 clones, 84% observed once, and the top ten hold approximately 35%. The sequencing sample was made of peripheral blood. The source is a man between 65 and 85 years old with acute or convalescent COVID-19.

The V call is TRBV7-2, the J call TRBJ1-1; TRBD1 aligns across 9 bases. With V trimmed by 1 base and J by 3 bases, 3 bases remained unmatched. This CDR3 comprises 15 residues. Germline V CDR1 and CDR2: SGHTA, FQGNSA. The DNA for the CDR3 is TGTGCCAGCAGCTTAGGGGGACAGGGCTACACTGAAGCTTTCTTT. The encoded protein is CASSLGGQGYTEAFF.

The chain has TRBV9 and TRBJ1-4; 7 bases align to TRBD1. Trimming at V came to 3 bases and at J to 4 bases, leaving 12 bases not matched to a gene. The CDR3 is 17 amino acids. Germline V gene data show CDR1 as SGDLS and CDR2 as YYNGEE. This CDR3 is CASSARQGRFGNEKLFF. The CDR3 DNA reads TGTGCCAGCAGCGCCCGACAGGGACGGTTTGGTAATGAAAAACTGTTTTTT.

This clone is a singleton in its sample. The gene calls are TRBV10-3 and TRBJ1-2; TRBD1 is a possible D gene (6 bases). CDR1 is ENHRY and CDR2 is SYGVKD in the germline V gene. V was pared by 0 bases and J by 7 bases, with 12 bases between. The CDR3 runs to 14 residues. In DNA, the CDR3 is TGTGCCATCAGTGAGTCGAGAGACAGGTTTGGCTACACCTTC. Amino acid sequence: CAISESRDRFGYTF.

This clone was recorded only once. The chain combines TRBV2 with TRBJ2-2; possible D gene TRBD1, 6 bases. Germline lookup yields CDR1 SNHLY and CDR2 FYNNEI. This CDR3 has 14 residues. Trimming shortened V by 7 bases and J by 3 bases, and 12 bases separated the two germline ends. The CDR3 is CASTPDSYTGELFF. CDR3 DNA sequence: TGTGCCAGCACCCCGGACAGCTACACCGGGGAGCTGTTTTTT.

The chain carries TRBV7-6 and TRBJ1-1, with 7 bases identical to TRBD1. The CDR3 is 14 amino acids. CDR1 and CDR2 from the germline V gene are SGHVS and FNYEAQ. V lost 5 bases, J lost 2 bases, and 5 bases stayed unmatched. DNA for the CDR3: TGTGCCAGCAGCAAACAGGGGATAAACACTGAAGCTTTCTTT. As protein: CASSKQGINTEAFF.

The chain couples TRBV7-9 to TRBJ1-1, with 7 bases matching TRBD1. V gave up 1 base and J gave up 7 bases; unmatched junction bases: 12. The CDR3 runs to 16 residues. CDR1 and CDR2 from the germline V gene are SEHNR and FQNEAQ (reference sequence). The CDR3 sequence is CASSLGGPGTALEAFF. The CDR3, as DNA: TGTGCCAGCAGCTTAGGGGGACCCGGGACAGCCCTTGAAGCTTTCTTT. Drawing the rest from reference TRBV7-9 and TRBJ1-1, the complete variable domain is DTGVSQNPRHKITKRGQNVTFRCDPISEHNRLYWYRQTLGQGPEFLTYFQNEAQLEKSRLLSDRFSAERPKGSFSTLEIQRTEQGDSAMYLCASSLGGPGTALEAFFGQGTRLTVV.

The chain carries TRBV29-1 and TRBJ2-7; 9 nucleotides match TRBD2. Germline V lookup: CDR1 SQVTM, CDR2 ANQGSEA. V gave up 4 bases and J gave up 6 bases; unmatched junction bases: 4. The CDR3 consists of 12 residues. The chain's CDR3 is CSVVASGVEQYF. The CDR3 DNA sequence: TGCAGCGTTGTGGCTAGCGGGGTCGAGCAGTACTTC.

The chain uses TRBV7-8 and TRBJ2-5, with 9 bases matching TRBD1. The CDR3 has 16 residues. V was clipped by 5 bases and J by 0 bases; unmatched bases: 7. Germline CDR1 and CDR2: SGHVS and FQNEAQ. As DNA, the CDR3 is TGTGCCAGCAGCCTAAGACAGGGGGGGTACCAAGAGACCCAGTACTTC. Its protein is CASSLRQGGYQETQYF.

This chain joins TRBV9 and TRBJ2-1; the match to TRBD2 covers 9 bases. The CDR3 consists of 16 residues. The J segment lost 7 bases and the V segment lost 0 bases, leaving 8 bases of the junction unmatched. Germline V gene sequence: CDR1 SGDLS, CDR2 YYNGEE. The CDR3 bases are TGTGCCAGCAGCGTAGATGGAGCGGGAGGAGGAAATGAGCAGTTCTTC. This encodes CASSVDGAGGGNEQFF.

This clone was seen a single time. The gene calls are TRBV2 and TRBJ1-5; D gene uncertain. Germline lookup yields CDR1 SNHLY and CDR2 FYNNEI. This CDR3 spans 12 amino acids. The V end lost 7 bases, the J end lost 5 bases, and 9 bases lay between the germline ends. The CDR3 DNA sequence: TGTGCCAGCACCGTGTCCGATCAGCCCCAGCATTTT. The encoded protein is CASTVSDQPQHF.

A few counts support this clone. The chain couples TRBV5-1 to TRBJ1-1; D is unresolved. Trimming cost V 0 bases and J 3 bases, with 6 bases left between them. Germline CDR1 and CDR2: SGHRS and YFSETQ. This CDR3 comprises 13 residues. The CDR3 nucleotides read TGCGCCAGCAGCTTGGGCAGTTACACTGAAGCTTTCTTT. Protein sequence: CASSLGSYTEAFF.

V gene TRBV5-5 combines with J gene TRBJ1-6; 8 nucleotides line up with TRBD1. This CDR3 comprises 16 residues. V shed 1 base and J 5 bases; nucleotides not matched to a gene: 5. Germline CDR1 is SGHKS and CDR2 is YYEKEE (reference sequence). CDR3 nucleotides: TGTGCCAGCAGCTTGTCGACAGGGGCGAATAATTCACCCCTCCACTTT. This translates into CASSLSTGANNSPLHF. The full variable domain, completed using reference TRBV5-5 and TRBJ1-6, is DAGVTQSPTHLIKTRGQQVTLRCSPISGHKSVSWYQQVLGQGPQFIFQYYEKEERGRGNFPDRFSARQFPNYSSELNVNALLLGDSALYLCASSLSTGANNSPLHFGNGTRLTVT.

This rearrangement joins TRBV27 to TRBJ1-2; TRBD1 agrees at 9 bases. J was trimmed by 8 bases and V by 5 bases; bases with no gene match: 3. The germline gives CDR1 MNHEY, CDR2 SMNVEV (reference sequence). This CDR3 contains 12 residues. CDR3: CASSDRGSGYTF. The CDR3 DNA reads TGTGCCAGCAGTGACAGGGGGTCCGGCTACACCTTC.

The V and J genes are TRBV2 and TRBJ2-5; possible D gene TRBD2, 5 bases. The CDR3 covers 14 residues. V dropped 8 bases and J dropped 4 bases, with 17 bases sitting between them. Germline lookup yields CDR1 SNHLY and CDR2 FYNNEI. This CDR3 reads CASERQEGGETQYF. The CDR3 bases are TGTGCCAGCGAGCGGCAGGAAGGAGGAGAGACCCAGTACTTC.

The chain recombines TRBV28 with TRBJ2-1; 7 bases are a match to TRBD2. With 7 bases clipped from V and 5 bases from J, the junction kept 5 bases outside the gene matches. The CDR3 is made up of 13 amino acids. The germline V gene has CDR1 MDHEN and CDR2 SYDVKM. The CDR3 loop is CASMGGINNEQFF. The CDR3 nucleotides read TGTGCCAGCATGGGGGGGATCAACAATGAGCAGTTCTTC.

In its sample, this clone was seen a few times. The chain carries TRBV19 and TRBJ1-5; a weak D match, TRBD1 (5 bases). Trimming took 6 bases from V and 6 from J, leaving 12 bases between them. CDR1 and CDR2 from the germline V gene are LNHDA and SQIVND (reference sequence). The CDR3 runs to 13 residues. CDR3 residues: CASSGGSIQPQHF. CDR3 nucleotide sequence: TGTGCCAGTAGCGGGGGTTCCATTCAGCCCCAGCATTTT.

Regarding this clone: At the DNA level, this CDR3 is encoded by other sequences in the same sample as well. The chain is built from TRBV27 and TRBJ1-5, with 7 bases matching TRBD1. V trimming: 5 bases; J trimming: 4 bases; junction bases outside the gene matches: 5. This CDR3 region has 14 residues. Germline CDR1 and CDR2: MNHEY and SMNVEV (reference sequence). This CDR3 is CASSLTGINQPQHF. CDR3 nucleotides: TGTGCCAGCAGTCTGACAGGGATAAATCAGCCCCAGCATTTT.

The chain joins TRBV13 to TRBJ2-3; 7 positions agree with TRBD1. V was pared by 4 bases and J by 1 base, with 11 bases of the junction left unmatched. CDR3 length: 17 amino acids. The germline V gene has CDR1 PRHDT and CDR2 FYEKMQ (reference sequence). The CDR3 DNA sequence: TGTGCCAGCAGCTCCTCACCGCTTACAGGGGGCACAGATACGCAGTATTTT. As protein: CASSSSPLTGGTDTQYF.

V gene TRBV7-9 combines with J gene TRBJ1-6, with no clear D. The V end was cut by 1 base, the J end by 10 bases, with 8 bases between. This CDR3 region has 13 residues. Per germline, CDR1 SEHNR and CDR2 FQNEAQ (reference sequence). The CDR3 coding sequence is TGTGCCAGCAGCTTAGAAGCGGGCTCACCCCTCCACTTT. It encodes CASSLEAGSPLHF.

This CDR3 reads CASSPNMNTEAFF. As DNA, the CDR3 is TGTGCCAGCTCACCGAACATGAACACTGAAGCTTTCTTT. The chain recombines TRBV18 with TRBJ1-1, with D unresolved. V was trimmed by 3 bases and J by 0 bases, leaving 5 bases between them. CDR1 and CDR2 (germline): KGHSH, LQKENI. CDR3 length: 13 residues.

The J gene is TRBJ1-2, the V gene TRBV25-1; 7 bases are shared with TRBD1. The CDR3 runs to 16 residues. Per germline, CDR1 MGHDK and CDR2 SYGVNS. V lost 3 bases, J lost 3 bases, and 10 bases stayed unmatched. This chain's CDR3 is CASSESKGGADYGYTF. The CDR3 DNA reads TGTGCCAGCAGTGAGTCGAAAGGGGGCGCCGACTATGGCTACACCTTC.

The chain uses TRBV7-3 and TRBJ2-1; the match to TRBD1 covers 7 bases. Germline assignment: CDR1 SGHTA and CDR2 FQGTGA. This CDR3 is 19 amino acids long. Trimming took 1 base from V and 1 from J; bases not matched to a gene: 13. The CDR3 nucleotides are TGTGCCAGCAGCTTAATGGGTGGACAGGCTGCCTTGTCCTACAATGAGCAGTTCTTC. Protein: CASSLMGGQAALSYNEQFF.

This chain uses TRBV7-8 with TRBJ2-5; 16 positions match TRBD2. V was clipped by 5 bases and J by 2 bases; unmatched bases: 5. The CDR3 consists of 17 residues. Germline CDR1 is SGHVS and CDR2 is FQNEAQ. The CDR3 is CASSPGLAGGPQETQYF. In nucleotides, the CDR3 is TGTGCCAGCAGCCCGGGACTAGCGGGGGGGCCACAAGAGACCCAGTACTTC.

In DNA, the CDR3 is TGTGCCAGCAGTCGGGACTCCGCCTCCTACGAGCAGTACTTC. The encoded protein is CASSRDSASYEQYF. The chain carries TRBV6-5 and TRBJ2-7; TRBD2 is a possible D gene (6 bases). The V end was cut by 5 bases, the J end by 0 bases, with 11 bases between. The CDR3 totals 14 residues. Germline V CDR1 and CDR2: MNHEY, SVGAGI.

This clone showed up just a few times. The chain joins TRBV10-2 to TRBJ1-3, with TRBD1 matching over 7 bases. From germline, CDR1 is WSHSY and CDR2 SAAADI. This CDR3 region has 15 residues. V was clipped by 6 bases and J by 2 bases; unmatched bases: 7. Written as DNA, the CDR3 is TGCGCCAGCAGCCGACAGGGATCAGCTGGAAACACCATATATTTT. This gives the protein CASSRQGSAGNTIYF.

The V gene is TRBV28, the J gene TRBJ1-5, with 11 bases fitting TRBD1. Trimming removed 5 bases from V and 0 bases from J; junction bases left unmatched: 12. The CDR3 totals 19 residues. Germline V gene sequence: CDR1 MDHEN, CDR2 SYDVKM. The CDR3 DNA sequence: TGTGCCAGCAGTGTTCGACCCGGGACAGGGGGTTTTAGCAATCAGCCCCAGCATTTT. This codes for CASSVRPGTGGFSNQPQHF.

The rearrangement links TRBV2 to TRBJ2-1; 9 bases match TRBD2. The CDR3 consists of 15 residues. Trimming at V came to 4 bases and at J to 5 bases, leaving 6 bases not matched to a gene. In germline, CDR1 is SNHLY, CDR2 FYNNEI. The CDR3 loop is CASSAGRLADNEQFF. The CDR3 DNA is TGTGCCAGCAGTGCCGGTCGACTAGCGGACAATGAGCAGTTCTTC.

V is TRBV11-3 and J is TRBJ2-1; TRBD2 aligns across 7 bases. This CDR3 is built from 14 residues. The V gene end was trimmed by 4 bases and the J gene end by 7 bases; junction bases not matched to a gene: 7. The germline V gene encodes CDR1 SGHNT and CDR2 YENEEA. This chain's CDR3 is CASSSTRGRNEQFF. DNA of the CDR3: TGTGCCAGCAGCTCCACGCGGGGGAGGAATGAGCAGTTCTTC.

This chain's CDR3 is CASRYRVAGNEKLFF. DNA of the CDR3: TGTGCCAGCAGGTACAGGGTAGCGGGTAATGAAAAACTGTTTTTT. The chain has TRBV2 and TRBJ1-4, with D perhaps TRBD1 (6 bases). The CDR3 runs to 15 residues. Trimming shortened V by 6 bases and J by 4 bases, and 15 bases separated the two germline ends. CDR1 and CDR2 from the germline V gene are SNHLY and FYNNEI.

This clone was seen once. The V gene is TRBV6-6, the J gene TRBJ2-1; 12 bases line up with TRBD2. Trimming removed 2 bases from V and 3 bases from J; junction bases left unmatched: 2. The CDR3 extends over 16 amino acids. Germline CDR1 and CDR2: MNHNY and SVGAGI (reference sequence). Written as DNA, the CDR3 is TGTGCCAGCAGTTACCGGACTAGCGGGGACTACAATGAGCAGTTCTTC. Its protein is CASSYRTSGDYNEQFF.

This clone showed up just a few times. The chain's CDR3 is CASSQAPGQGSMDYGYTF. The CDR3, as DNA: TGCGCCAGCAGCCAAGCCCCGGGACAGGGGTCTATGGACTATGGCTACACCTTC. This chain uses TRBV4-1 with TRBJ1-2; TRBD1 agrees at 10 bases. V lost 1 base to trimming and J lost 3 bases; unmatched junction nucleotides: 11. CDR1 and CDR2 (germline): MGHRA, YSYEKL. The CDR3 runs to 18 residues.